This entry lists 30 T cell receptor beta chains sequenced from one sample in a study of CD8 T cells in Susac syndrome. The RNA input was about 0.5 to 1 ug, and it was reverse transcribed with random hexamers. TCRdb analysed the immunoSEQ multiplex PCR reads with MiXCR anew, one entry per CDR3 protein. The sample lists about 280,000 distinct CDR3 sequences; roughly 85% were seen once. Sequenced input: CD8+ T cells from PBMCs. The receptors derive from a human donor with multiple sclerosis.

J is TRBJ2-3 and V is TRBV7-8; maybe TRBD2 (7 bases). The CDR3 is 18 residues long. The V end was cut by 6 bases, the J end by 5 bases, with 27 bases between. The germline CDR1 and CDR2 sequences are SGHVS and FQNEAQ. CDR3 bases: TGTGCCAGCAGAAAACTACAGGGCCCCCGGGAGGAAGAAGATACGCAGTATTTT. Translated, it gives CASRKLQGPREEEDTQYF.

Here the CDR3 DNA reads TGCAGCGTTTGCCGGGACAGGGGGCCGTCATATGGTAATGAGCAGTTCTTC. This sequence encodes CSVCRDRGPSYGNEQFF. The rearrangement links TRBV29-1 to TRBJ2-1, with 12 bases lining up with TRBD1. J lost 7 bases, V lost 5 bases, and 15 bases had no gene match. The CDR3 length is 17 residues. Germline V gene data show CDR1 as SQVTM and CDR2 as ANQGSEA.

V and J are TRBV15 and TRBJ1-1; D ambiguous. The CDR3 extends over 14 amino acids. Germline V CDR1 and CDR2: LNHNV, YYDKDF (reference sequence). Trimming took off 7 bases at V and 0 bases at J, with 12 bases between the two ends. Here the CDR3 DNA reads TGTGCCACCACCTCCGGGGTCATGAACACTGAAGCTTTCTTT. Its translation is CATTSGVMNTEAFF.

This clonotype was picked up one time. The rearrangement joins TRBV27 to TRBJ2-1, with 8 bases that match TRBD2. Germline CDR1 is MNHEY and CDR2 is SMNVEV (reference sequence). The junction had 5 bases not matched to a gene; V was cut back by 4 bases and J by 3 bases. CDR3 length equals 15 residues. The CDR3 loop reads CASSSPGLGYNEQFF. In DNA, the CDR3 is TGTGCCAGCAGTTCACCGGGACTAGGCTACAATGAGCAGTTCTTC.

CDR3 bases: TGTGCCAGCAGCACCCTTCTAGGAGAGGGAGATACGCAGTATTTT. It codes for CASSTLLGEGDTQYF. This chain joins TRBV9 and TRBJ2-3; TRBD2 is a possible D gene (5 bases). The CDR3 loop spans 15 amino acids. CDR1 and CDR2 from the germline V gene are SGDLS and YYNGEE. V lost 4 bases to trimming and J lost 5 bases, with 17 bases between them.

The gene calls are TRBV20-1 and TRBJ2-4; D unclear. Germline CDR1 is DFQATT and CDR2 is SNEGSKA (reference sequence). V lost 6 bases and J 5 bases, leaving 14 bases between the germline ends. The CDR3 consists of 13 residues. This CDR3 reads CSADTNLENIQYF. CDR3 coding DNA: TGCAGTGCCGATACAAACTTAGAAAACATTCAGTACTTC.

The chain recombines TRBV7-8 with TRBJ1-3; no clear D. Germline V gene sequence: CDR1 SGHVS, CDR2 FQNEAQ. CDR3 length equals 14 residues. V shed 5 bases and J shed 0 bases, with 8 bases lying between them. In DNA form, the CDR3 reads TGTGCCAGCAGCCCGATCGGCTCTGGAAACACCATATATTTT. Its protein is CASSPIGSGNTIYF.

The rearrangement uses TRBV7-9 and TRBJ2-1; 9 bases agree with TRBD2. V was clipped by 4 bases and J by 8 bases; unmatched bases: 15. The CDR3 covers 17 residues. Per germline, CDR1 SEHNR and CDR2 FQNEAQ (reference sequence). Written as DNA, the CDR3 is TGTGCCAGCAGCTCCACCTTGCGGGAGGGCCTCTGGCATGAGCAGTTCTTC. Amino acids: CASSSTLREGLWHEQFF.

The rearrangement links TRBV27 to TRBJ1-1; 7 bases are a match to TRBD1. Germline assignment: CDR1 MNHEY and CDR2 SMNVEV (reference sequence). Losses at the gene ends were 2 bases for V and 2 bases for J; bases not matched to a gene: 5. CDR3 size: 15 residues. CDR3 in amino acids: CASSLEGAINTEAFF. CDR3 bases: TGTGCCAGCAGTTTAGAGGGGGCCATTAACACTGAAGCTTTCTTT.

The chain employs TRBV20-1 and TRBJ2-2; D is undetermined. Trimming cost V 5 bases and J 5 bases, with 12 bases left between them. Germline V gene sequence: CDR1 DFQATT, CDR2 SNEGSKA (reference sequence). This CDR3 contains 13 residues. CDR3 sequence (DNA): TGCAGTGCTGGCGTCATAGGAACCGGGGAGCTGTTTTTT. It yields the protein CSAGVIGTGELFF.

The gene calls are TRBV6-1 and TRBJ2-1; possible D gene TRBD2, 6 bases. Trimming left V 1 base short and J 10 bases short, with 11 bases between. CDR3 length: 13 residues. The germline V gene has CDR1 MNHNS and CDR2 SASEGT. CDR3 sequence reads: CASSEVFLAEQFF. As DNA, the CDR3 is TGTGCCAGCAGTGAAGTCTTCCTAGCGGAGCAGTTCTTC.

This clonotype was found once. The chain uses TRBV2 and TRBJ2-1, with D possibly being TRBD2 (5 bases). CDR1 is SNHLY, CDR2 FYNNEI, per germline. There are 13 residues in the CDR3. Trimming stripped 7 bases from V and 10 bases from J, with 17 bases between. In nucleotides, the CDR3 is TGTGCCAGCAAAGCGAGAAGCGGCAAGGAGCAGTTCTTC. It encodes CASKARSGKEQFF.

This clonotype was counted a single time. CDR3 sequence: CASSSESGTGTEAFF. CDR3 coding DNA: TGTGCCAGCAGCTCCGAGAGCGGGACAGGTACCGAAGCTTTCTTT. This chain connects TRBV7-9 to TRBJ1-1, with TRBD1 identical over 8 bases. V shed 4 bases and J 8 bases; nucleotides not matched to a gene: 12. Germline CDR1 reads SEHNR; CDR2 reads FQNEAQ (reference sequence). The CDR3 consists of 15 residues.

The rearrangement links TRBV27 to TRBJ1-1, with a weak D call TRBD1 (6 bases). The CDR3 length is 14 residues. The germline V and J ends were trimmed by 3 bases and 5 bases, with 13 bases remaining between them. The germline V gene has CDR1 MNHEY and CDR2 SMNVEV (reference sequence). In DNA, the CDR3 is TGTGCCAGCAGTTTGGGGGGGGCTTGGACTGAAGCTTTCTTT. It yields the protein CASSLGGAWTEAFF.

The chain links TRBV7-8 to TRBJ1-3; TRBD1 is a possible D gene (5 bases). Germline V gene lookup returns CDR1 SGHVS and CDR2 FQNEAQ. This CDR3 has 17 residues. Trimming took off 1 base at V and 0 bases at J, with 13 bases between the two ends. The CDR3 sequence: CASSLGWGSYSGNTIYF. CDR3 nucleotide sequence: TGTGCCAGCAGCTTAGGGTGGGGCTCATACTCTGGAAACACCATATATTTT.

This chain connects TRBV2 to TRBJ2-4, with 9 bases identical to TRBD1. Per the germline V gene, CDR1 is SNHLY and CDR2 is FYNNEI. This CDR3 contains 14 residues. Losses at the gene ends were 8 bases for V and 8 bases for J; bases not matched to a gene: 10. CDR3 amino acids: CASEDRDRVDIQYF. Here the CDR3 DNA reads TGTGCCAGCGAGGATCGGGACAGGGTAGACATTCAGTACTTC.

This chain connects TRBV28 to TRBJ1-6; D gene unclear. The CDR3 runs 14 residues. The V gene's germline CDR1 is MDHEN and CDR2 SYDVKM. V was cut by 5 bases and J by 6 bases, with 11 bases left in between. The CDR3 bases are TGTGCCAGCAGTCCGCGGATCGGTAATTCACCCCTCCACTTT. This gives the protein CASSPRIGNSPLHF. Full variable domain (outside the CDR3, taken from reference TRBV28 and TRBJ1-6): DVKVTQSSRYLVKRTGEKVFLECVQDMDHENMFWYRQDPGLGLRLIYFSYDVKMKEKGDIPEGYSVSREKKERFSLILESASTNQTSMYLCASSPRIGNSPLHFGNGTRLTVT.

The chain employs TRBV4-2 and TRBJ2-2, with 8 bases matching TRBD2. Trimming removed 3 bases from V and 6 bases from J; junction bases left unmatched: 0. Germline CDR1 and CDR2: LGHNA and YNFKEQ. The CDR3 is 13 residues long. CDR3: CASSQREAGELFF. CDR3 sequence (DNA): TGTGCCAGCAGCCAGCGGGAGGCCGGGGAGCTGTTTTTT.

V gene TRBV2 combines with J gene TRBJ1-2, with 8 bases lining up with TRBD1. The CDR3 is 13 amino acids. The ends lost 10 bases at V and 8 bases at J; junction bases unmatched: 12. Germline CDR1 SNHLY, CDR2 FYNNEI. This chain's CDR3 is CATLAQGARGYTF. For the CDR3, the DNA is TGTGCCACCTTGGCGCAGGGGGCGAGAGGCTACACCTTC.

The genes are TRBV27 and TRBJ2-1, with 8 bases that match TRBD2. CDR3 length: 13 amino acids. V trimming: 7 bases; J trimming: 7 bases; junction bases outside the gene matches: 6. The germline V gene encodes CDR1 MNHEY and CDR2 SMNVEV (reference sequence). CDR3 nucleotide sequence: TGTGCCAGCAAGCGGGAGCTACGGAATGAGCAGTTCTTC. Translated: CASKRELRNEQFF.

This clonotype was detected a few times. The chain employs TRBV11-2 and TRBJ1-5, with D unclear. This CDR3 region has 14 residues. CDR1 and CDR2 from the germline V gene are SGHAT and FQNNGV. Trimming left V 1 base short and J 6 bases short, with 10 bases between. The CDR3 protein is CASSLGDKGQPQHF. The CDR3 DNA sequence: TGTGCCAGCAGCTTAGGAGACAAGGGTCAGCCCCAGCATTTT. Full variable domain (missing parts from reference TRBV11-2 and TRBJ1-5): EAGVAQSPRYKIIEKRQSVAFWCNPISGHATLYWYQQILGQGPKLLIQFQNNGVVDDSQLPKDRFSAERLKGVDSTLKIQPAKLEDSAVYLCASSLGDKGQPQHFGDGTRLSIL.

This rearrangement joins TRBV12-3 or TRBV12-4 to TRBJ1-5, with 7 bases lining up with TRBD1. The ends lost 6 bases at V and 3 bases at J; junction bases unmatched: 8. This CDR3 has 15 residues. CDR3 protein: CASRRTQGYNQPQHF. The CDR3 nucleotides are TGTGCCAGCAGGAGAACACAGGGGTACAATCAGCCCCAGCATTTT.

This chain links TRBV7-3 with TRBJ2-3; tentatively, D is TRBD2 (5 bases). V lost 3 bases and J 6 bases, leaving 16 bases between the germline ends. There are 15 residues in the CDR3. Per the germline V gene, CDR1 is SGHTA and CDR2 is FQGTGA. The CDR3 nucleotides read TGTGCCAGCAGCTTGTCACCCCGGGAATCGGATACGCAGTATTTT. Its translation is CASSLSPRESDTQYF.

The rearrangement joins TRBV12-5 to TRBJ2-1, with a tentative D call TRBD2 (5 bases). CDR1 and CDR2 from the germline V gene are LGHNT and FRNRAP. Trimming pared 5 bases from V and 2 bases from J, leaving 16 bases between. CDR3 length: 16 amino acids. The CDR3 nucleotides read TGTGCTAGTGGTCCTGCGACTACCTCCACCTACAATGAGCAGTTCTTC. Amino acids: CASGPATTSTYNEQFF.

The V and J genes are TRBV9 and TRBJ1-3, with 8 bases lining up with TRBD1. The CDR3 is made up of 15 amino acids. J gave up 4 bases and V 2 bases, and 5 bases lay outside the gene matches. The germline V gene encodes CDR1 SGDLS and CDR2 YYNGEE. CDR3 bases: TGTGCCAGCAGCGTCTCCGGGACAGGAGGAAACACCATATATTTT. It specifies CASSVSGTGGNTIYF.

The V call is TRBV5-6, the J call TRBJ2-7, with 7 bases lining up with TRBD2. The CDR3 contains 17 residues. The germline gives CDR1 SGHDT, CDR2 YYEEEE. V lost 4 bases to trimming and J lost 3 bases; unmatched junction nucleotides: 16. The CDR3 sequence: CASSRGGEGREDYEQYF. The CDR3 DNA follows: TGTGCCAGCAGCCGGGGAGGGGAAGGCAGGGAAGACTACGAGCAGTACTTC.

This rearrangement joins TRBV18 to TRBJ2-5; the D gene is possibly TRBD1 (6 bases). The germline V gene encodes CDR1 KGHSH and CDR2 LQKENI. The CDR3 runs 17 residues. V shed 0 bases and J shed 5 bases, with 19 bases lying between them. The CDR3 region is CASSPPPNRNREETQYF. CDR3 DNA: TGTGCCAGCTCACCACCTCCGAATCGTAACAGGGAGGAGACCCAGTACTTC.

This chain links TRBV12-5 with TRBJ2-1, with D hard to call. The germline V gene encodes CDR1 LGHNT and CDR2 FRNRAP. The CDR3 has 13 residues. V was shortened by 8 bases and J by 0 bases, with 8 bases between the two germline ends. The CDR3 DNA follows: TGTGCTAGTCAGCTCGGCTCCTACAATGAGCAGTTCTTC. Translating it yields CASQLGSYNEQFF.

This chain connects TRBV5-5 to TRBJ2-1, with TRBD2 matching 7 bases. This CDR3 region has 17 residues. Germline loops: CDR1 SGHKS, CDR2 YYEKEE (reference sequence). Germline trimming cut 6 bases from V and 0 bases from J; bases unmatched to any gene: 12. Written as DNA, the CDR3 is TGTGCCAGCACCCCTGGGGCGGGCGGGAGCTCCTACAATGAGCAGTTCTTC. This encodes CASTPGAGGSSYNEQFF.

V is TRBV27 and J is TRBJ1-2; 7 nucleotides align to TRBD1. Trimming removed 0 bases from V and 1 base from J; junction bases left unmatched: 2. This CDR3 comprises 15 residues. Germline values: CDR1 MNHEY, CDR2 SMNVEV (reference sequence). The CDR3: CASSLSTGFNYGYTF. In DNA, the CDR3 is TGTGCCAGCAGTTTATCGACAGGGTTTAACTATGGCTACACCTTC.